Listed below are T cell receptor beta chains from one sample, sequenced in a study of CD8 T cells in Susac syndrome. TCRdb re-called the immunoSEQ multiplex PCR reads through MiXCR, storing one row per CDR3 protein. The table has about 300,000 distinct CDR3 sequences, approximately 85% seen once. Input material: CD8+ T cells from PBMCs. These receptor sequences come from a human donor with multiple sclerosis. Each CDR3 is given with its conserved first and last residue. Rows may omit the clone size; those that give it use once, few, many or a size class.

j_gene	v_gene	abundance	CDR3aa
TRBJ1-1	TRBV25-1	few	CASSEPGTDEAFF
TRBJ2-1	TRBV27	few	CASSLALYNEQFF
TRBJ2-2	TRBV7-2	few	CASSLQRNTGELFF
TRBJ2-5	TRBV5-4	NA	CASSLITEETQYF
TRBJ2-3	TRBV7-6	NA	CASSLGTGGEADTQYF
TRBJ2-7	TRBV6-2/TRBV6-3	NA	CASTDRDPAYEQYF
TRBJ2-3	TRBV30	NA	CAWRLLADSTDTQYF
TRBJ2-5	TRBV29-1	few	CSVIEESGTQYF
TRBJ2-7	TRBV19	NA	CASSPSGTGAYEQYF
TRBJ2-7	TRBV27	NA	CASSSGQSSYEQYF
TRBJ1-6	TRBV15	once	CATSRGGENSPLHF
TRBJ1-2	TRBV27	NA	CATASGAALNYGYTF
TRBJ2-1	TRBV7-8	once	CASNSPGMGDEQFF
TRBJ2-1	TRBV27	NA	CASSASGTGGGEQFF
TRBJ2-7	TRBV20-1	few	CSAEADLNYEQYF
TRBJ2-1	TRBV5-4	NA	CASSLGTGGANEQFF
TRBJ1-3	TRBV21-1	NA	CASTSTGGRNTIYF
TRBJ2-5	TRBV11-2	few	CASSPGTSGQETQYF
TRBJ2-3	TRBV5-4	few	CASRLPGTGDVDTQYF
TRBJ1-1	TRBV2	few	CASSRDRLNTEAFF
TRBJ2-1	TRBV13	NA	CASSSGLPTYNEQFF
TRBJ2-1	TRBV7-9	NA	CASSRSVGNEQFF
TRBJ2-1	TRBV6-6	few	CASRLAGSYNEQFF
TRBJ2-1	TRBV27	NA	CASSLSGTSGGYNEQFF
TRBJ2-7	TRBV7-9	NA	CASSSGEVDEQYF
TRBJ2-2	TRBV7-9	NA	CASRSRLAGTPNTGELFF
TRBJ2-2	TRBV6-2/TRBV6-3	NA	CASRFRGDTGELFF
TRBJ1-1	TRBV13	NA	CASSPRLGSTEAFF
TRBJ2-6	TRBV29-1	NA	CSVGRGRDGANVLTF
TRBJ2-1	TRBV9	once	CASSLLAGGYEQFF
TRBJ2-7	TRBV4-3	NA	CASSQDPGLAGAGQYF
TRBJ2-3	TRBV6-5	few	CASSSGGSTDTQYF
TRBJ2-7	TRBV20-1	NA	CSASYPSGSITYEQYF
TRBJ2-7	TRBV5-6	NA	CASSFTGTGGTYEQYF
TRBJ2-7	TRBV7-6	NA	CASSALAGDEQYF
TRBJ2-7	TRBV7-2	NA	CASSLGGSGPYEQYF
TRBJ2-2	TRBV11-3	NA	CASSFRTGNTGELFF
TRBJ2-1	TRBV6-5	NA	CASSSLLSGASYNEQLF
TRBJ2-1	TRBV15	once	CATSEGSAGLYNEQFF
TRBJ1-2	TRBV6-2/TRBV6-3	NA	CASSTTQGADGYTF
TRBJ2-2	TRBV5-5	NA	CASSLTFQGTGELFF
TRBJ1-5	TRBV24-1	NA	CATSTRGRHQPQHF
TRBJ2-1	TRBV27	NA	CASSPIADSYNEQFF
TRBJ2-7	TRBV29-1	NA	CSVEGGTGSLLYEQYF
TRBJ2-3	TRBV27	NA	CASSLTSLGLADTQYF
TRBJ2-2	TRBV27	NA	CASSLSGSNTGELFF
TRBJ2-7	TRBV18	NA	CASSAQDSYEQYF
TRBJ2-3	TRBV6-5	NA	CASSYTSGSGDTQYF
TRBJ1-2	TRBV12-3/TRBV12-4	NA	CASSFAPPTGGYTF
TRBJ2-1	TRBV4-3	NA	CASSQEKRLAGEQFF
TRBJ1-1	TRBV6-5	few	CASSYSENTEAFF